The 2 T cell receptor beta chains given below trace back to one sample, sequenced in a study of shared clonotypes between healthy human individuals. Data came from immunoSEQ multiplex PCR; TCRdb stores just in-frame clones and leaves some out. The sample carries about 490,000 clones, more than 65% recorded once. Source material: PBMCs. These receptors all come from a woman aged 40 to 50 in good health. Some clones in this sample may be carry-over from other donors' samples.

This chain uses TRBV28 with TRBJ2-7, with TRBD2 matching 12 bases. The CDR3 sequence is 11 residues long. V gave up 10 bases and J gave up 9 bases; unmatched junction bases: 4. The germline gives CDR1 MDHEN, CDR2 SYDVKM. Here the CDR3 reads CATGLAGPQYF. For the CDR3, the DNA is TGTGCCACGGGACTAGCGGGTCCGCAGTACTTC.

Notes on this clone: A much larger clone differs by one base, so this may be a read error. This chain connects TRBV27 to TRBJ1-6; 7 bases map to TRBD1. The CDR3 contains 16 residues. V lost 4 bases and J lost 7; bases outside the gene matches: 10. The germline V gene encodes CDR1 MNHEY and CDR2 SMNVEV (reference sequence). The CDR3 loop reads CASSYSGTVINSPLHF. CDR3 coding DNA: TGTGCCAGCAGTTACTCCGGGACAGTCATCAATTCACCCCTCCACTTT.